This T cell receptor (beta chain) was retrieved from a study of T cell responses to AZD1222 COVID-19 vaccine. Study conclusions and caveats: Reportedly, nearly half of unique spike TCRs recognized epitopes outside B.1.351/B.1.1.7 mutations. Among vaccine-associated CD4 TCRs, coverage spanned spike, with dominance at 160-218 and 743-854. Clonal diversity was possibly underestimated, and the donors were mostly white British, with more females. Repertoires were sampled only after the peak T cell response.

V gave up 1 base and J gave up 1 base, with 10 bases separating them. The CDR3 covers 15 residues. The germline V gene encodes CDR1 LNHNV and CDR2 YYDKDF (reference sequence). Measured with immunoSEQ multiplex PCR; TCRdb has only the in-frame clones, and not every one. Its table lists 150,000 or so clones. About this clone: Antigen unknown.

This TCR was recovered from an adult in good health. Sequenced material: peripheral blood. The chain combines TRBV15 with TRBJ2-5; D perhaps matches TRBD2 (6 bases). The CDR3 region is CATSRGRGFQETQYF. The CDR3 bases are TGTGCCACCAGCAGAGGGCGGGGCTTCCAAGAGACCCAGTACTTC.